The 9 T cell receptor beta chains listed next were all sequenced from one sample in a study of blood T cells in healthy people across ages. The use of a sample-barcoded 5' primer and a J-beta primer mix characterized a second PCR of roughly 7 to 11 cycles. TCRdb redid the calling of the 5' RACE reads with MiXCR, one entry per CDR3 protein. The sample lists about 800,000 distinct CDR3 sequences; roughly 25% were seen once. A further study also used this sample, focusing on T cells of mothers and their children.

Input material: blood. Receptors originate from a boy between 10 and 17 years old in good health.

The chain is built from TRBV18 and TRBJ2-5, with 7 bases that match TRBD2. Matching the DNA end better, TRBJ2-1 makes the J call doubtful. CDR3 length equals 16 residues. Germline loops: CDR1 KGHSH, CDR2 LQKENI. CDR3 in DNA: TGTGCCAGCTCAAATATCGGCGGACTAGGGATAGTTAAGCAGTTCTTC. Its translation: CASSNIGGLGIVKQFF.

This clonotype was counted a few times. The V gene is TRBV5-1, the J gene TRBJ2-1, with TRBD2 matching over 9 bases. There are 18 residues in the CDR3. V lost 0 bases to trimming and J lost 1 base; unmatched junction nucleotides: 8. Germline V lookup: CDR1 SGHRS, CDR2 YFSETQ. The CDR3 region is CASSLALAGGPSYNEQFF. In nucleotides, the CDR3 is TGCGCCAGCAGCTTGGCCTTGGCGGGGGGGCCGTCCTACAATGAGCAGTTCTTC.

The genes are TRBV7-9 and TRBJ2-5; D call uncertain. The J call may be incorrect, as the DNA end agrees better with TRBJ2-1. CDR3 length: 13 residues. Germline V lookup: CDR1 SEHNR, CDR2 FQNEAQ (reference sequence). The CDR3 DNA reads as TGTGCCAGCAGCTTAGGCTCCCTCAATGAGCAGTTCTTC. Translated, it gives CASSLGSLNEQFF.

This clonotype came up a few times. The chain is built from TRBV25-1 and TRBJ2-4; D may correspond to TRBD1 or TRBD2 (5 bases each). The germline V and J ends were trimmed by 4 bases and 8 bases, with 15 bases remaining between them. This CDR3 region has 14 residues. Germline V lookup: CDR1 MGHDK, CDR2 SYGVNS. In nucleotides, the CDR3 is TGTGCCAGCAGTGTTCCCGGGACCCGGGACATTCAGTACTTC. It encodes CASSVPGTRDIQYF.

This clonotype was observed a handful of times. V usage is TRBV14 and J usage is TRBJ2-1, with TRBD2 matching 8 bases. This CDR3 has 16 residues. Trimming cost V 5 bases and J 7 bases; bases outside gene matches: 13. Germline V gene lookup returns CDR1 SGHDN and CDR2 FVKESK. For the CDR3, the DNA is TGTGCCAGCAGCGCATCGGGGCTAGCGGGTTTGAATGAGCAGTTCTTC. Translating gives CASSASGLAGLNEQFF.

This clonotype was counted only a few times. Here the CDR3 reads CASSGQNRNQPQHF. The CDR3 DNA is TGTGCCAGCAGCGGACAGAACCGCAATCAGCCCCAGCATTTT. The chain uses TRBV2 and TRBJ1-5, with TRBD1 as a possible D gene (6 bases). Looked up from germline, CDR1 is SNHLY and CDR2 is FYNNEI. The CDR3 extends over 14 amino acids. The V gene lost 6 bases and the J gene lost 2 bases, with 11 bases spanning the gap.

This clonotype has a count of ten or more. A read error may produce the germline difference seen at one junction end. The CDR3 DNA is TGTGCCAGCAGCCAGGACAGGGGGCGAACCGGGGAGCTGTTTTTT. It translates to CASSQDRGRTGELFF. This chain joins TRBV4-3 and TRBJ2-2, with 11 bases fitting TRBD1. Germline V CDR1 and CDR2: LGHNA, YSLEER. The CDR3 totals 15 residues.

This clonotype was found a few times. The chain employs TRBV7-9 and TRBJ2-6; 7 nucleotides agree with TRBD1. CDR1 SEHNR and CDR2 FQNEAQ come from the germline V gene (reference sequence). The length of the CDR3 is 17 residues. Trimming at V came to 4 bases and at J to 0 bases, leaving 6 bases not matched to a gene. CDR3 in DNA: TGTGCCAGCAGCTCCCGGGACAGAAGCTCTGGGGCCAACGTCCTGACTTTC. Its protein product is CASSSRDRSSGANVLTF.

The chain is built from TRBV20-1 and TRBJ1-4; 10 nucleotides match TRBD1. The V gene's germline CDR1 is DFQATT and CDR2 SNEGSKA (reference sequence). V dropped 5 bases and J dropped 5; count of bases not matched to a gene: 2. CDR3 length equals 13 residues. The CDR3 DNA is TGCAGTGCTTGGACAGGGGGGAATGAAAAACTGTTTTTT. It translates to CSAWTGGNEKLFF.